What follows are 10 T cell receptor beta chains derived from one specimen sequenced in a study of beta chain features in type 1 diabetes listed by TCRdb under 2018. Libraries were constructed by the immunoSEQ multiplex PCR assay. All of the isolated RNA was reverse transcribed with the High Capacity cDNA Reverse Transcription Kit, so expressed TCRB transcripts were sequenced. Sourced from immuneACCESS, this table was stored by TCRdb with only in-frame sequences that have V and J called. A share of the clones is absent; for the studies checked, an unresolved V gene accounts for under half, and the remainder has no known explanation. Across this sample there are some 220,000 clones, with roughly a tenth seen only once. The ten top clones hold 1% to 1.5% of the sample. The sample taken for sequencing was central memory CD4+ T cells from blood. The receptors were gathered from a man aged 18-30 years in good health.

This clone showed up just a few times. The rearrangement joins TRBV4-3 to TRBJ2-1, with 10 positions matching TRBD2. The CDR3 covers 14 residues. CDR1 LGHNA and CDR2 YSLEER come from the germline V gene. After removal of 4 bases from V and 6 bases from J, the junction contained 3 bases not matched to a gene. In nucleotides, the CDR3 is TGCGCCAGCAGCCCACTAGCGGGACGCAATGAGCAGTTCTTC. It codes for CASSPLAGRNEQFF.

This clone was seen many times. This specimen includes other DNA sequences encoding the same CDR3. The chain couples TRBV7-2 to TRBJ2-1, with unresolved D. Germline loops: CDR1 SGHTA, CDR2 FQGNSA. CDR3 length equals 13 residues. The V and J ends lost 1 base and 7 bases respectively, with 8 bases between them. The CDR3: CASSLVSRNEQFF. CDR3 sequence (DNA): TGTGCCAGCAGCTTAGTAAGTAGAAATGAGCAGTTCTTC.

The chain has TRBV7-2 and TRBJ2-5, with D hard to call. The ends were cut back, 2 bases at V and 5 bases at J, with 12 bases in the middle. Germline-derived CDR1 and CDR2 are SGHTA and FQGNSA. CDR3 length: 14 residues. In DNA form, the CDR3 reads TGTGCCAGCAGCTTAAGGTTCAAAGGGGAGACCCAGTACTTC. This gives the protein CASSLRFKGETQYF.

The sample holds a few counts of this clone. The sample has other DNA sequences that encode this CDR3 too. The rearrangement joins TRBV5-4 to TRBJ2-3; D is ambiguous. Germline CDR1 is SGHNT and CDR2 is YYREEE (reference sequence). V lost 3 bases to trimming and J lost 0 bases, with 5 bases between them. CDR3 length: 13 residues. CDR3 in amino acids: CASSWDSTDTQYF. The CDR3 region has the DNA TGTGCCAGCAGCTGGGATAGCACAGATACGCAGTATTTT.

This clone was seen a handful of times. This chain uses TRBV5-4 with TRBJ2-1, with 13 bases fitting TRBD2. Germline CDR1 reads SGHNT; CDR2 reads YYREEE (reference sequence). The CDR3 has 15 residues. Trimming at V came to 0 bases and at J to 8 bases, leaving 2 bases not matched to a gene. The chain's CDR3 is CASSLGLAGGDEQFF. Written as DNA, the CDR3 is TGTGCCAGCAGCTTGGGACTAGCGGGAGGAGATGAGCAGTTCTTC.

This clone came up a few times. This rearrangement joins TRBV5-6 to TRBJ2-1; maybe TRBD2 (5 bases). The CDR3 sequence is 11 residues long. The ends were cut back, 3 bases at V and 8 bases at J, with 6 bases in the middle. Germline V gene sequence: CDR1 SGHDT, CDR2 YYEEEE. The CDR3 DNA sequence: TGTGCCAGCAGCTACGGGGATGAGCAGTTCTTC. Its translation: CASSYGDEQFF.

This clone has more than one count but fewer than ten. The identical CDR3 is also encoded by other nucleotide sequences in the sample. J is TRBJ2-5 and V is TRBV5-1; no clear D. V was cut by 0 bases and J by 5 bases, with 5 bases left in between. The CDR3 runs 12 residues. Germline CDR1 is SGHRS and CDR2 is YFSETQ. The CDR3 DNA reads as TGCGCCAGCAGCTTGGGGTGGGAGACCCAGTACTTC. Its protein product is CASSLGWETQYF.

The chain carries TRBV12-2 and TRBJ2-1; the D call in the table, TRBD2, was not verified against the DNA. TRBV12-2 is a pseudogene locus. This CDR3 spans 15 amino acids. CDR3 residues: CASRLVKREKHEQFF. In DNA form, the CDR3 reads TGTGCAAGTCGCCTTGTGAAGCGGGAGAAACATGAGCAGTTCTTC.

This clone was counted between two and nine times. This sequence may be a read error, since a much larger clone differs from it by one base. The chain carries TRBV30 and TRBJ2-7, with D perhaps TRBD2 (5 bases). The germline V gene has CDR1 GTSNPN and CDR2 SVGIG (reference sequence). This CDR3 contains 13 residues. The CDR3 loop is CAGSKGLAYEQYF. CDR3 DNA sequence: TGTGCCGGGAGCAAGGGCCTAGCCTACGAGCAGTACTTC.

This clone was observed a handful of times. The chain couples TRBV5-1 to TRBJ2-5; D perhaps matches TRBD2 (6 bases). CDR1 and CDR2 from the germline V gene are SGHRS and YFSETQ. The CDR3 spans 14 residues. Trimming removed 2 bases at V and 2 bases at J, with 10 bases between. The CDR3 reads CASSFRDSQETQYF. CDR3 in DNA: TGCGCCAGCAGCTTCCGGGACTCGCAAGAGACCCAGTACTTC.